This T cell receptor beta chain was observed in a study of blood T cell repertoires in COVID-19. At the level of the study: The samples span acute and convalescent COVID-19 from the United States, Italy and Spain. The cDNA or gDNA used as material had been derived from T cells, B-cell-depleted T cells, or PBMCs.

This CDR3 is built from 16 residues. The ends lost 5 bases at V and 6 bases at J; junction bases unmatched: 8. Germline CDR1 is SNHLY and CDR2 is FYNNEI. Under the authors' procedure: Estimated nucleated cell counts came from reference gene primer amplification. The protocol was immunoSEQ multiplex PCR, while the TCRdb copy is restricted to in-frame clones and leaves out a portion. V, J and clone size are taken as reported in that table, and D and trimming were inferred from the DNA itself. In the table there are approximately 240,000 clones, around 84% of which are singletons. This sequence was found in a woman aged 80 or over with active or convalescent COVID-19. Sequencing input: peripheral blood. The chain couples TRBV2 to TRBJ2-4; 12 bases align to TRBD2. The CDR3 reads CASSLTPLAGGNIQYF. CDR3 bases: TGTGCCAGCAGTCTAACTCCACTAGCGGGAGGAAACATTCAGTACTTC.